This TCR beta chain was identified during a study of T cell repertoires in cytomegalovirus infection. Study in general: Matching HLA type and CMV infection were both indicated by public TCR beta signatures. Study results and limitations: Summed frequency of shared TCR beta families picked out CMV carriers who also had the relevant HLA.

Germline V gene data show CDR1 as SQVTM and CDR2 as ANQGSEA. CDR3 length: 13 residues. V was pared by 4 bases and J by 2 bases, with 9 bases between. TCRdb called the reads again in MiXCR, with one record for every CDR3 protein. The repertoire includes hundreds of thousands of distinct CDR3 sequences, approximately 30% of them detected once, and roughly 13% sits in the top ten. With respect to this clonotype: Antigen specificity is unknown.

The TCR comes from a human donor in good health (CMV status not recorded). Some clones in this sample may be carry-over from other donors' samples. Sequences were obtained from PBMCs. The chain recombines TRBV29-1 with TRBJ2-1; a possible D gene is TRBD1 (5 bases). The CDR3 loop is CSVAIGAYNEQFF. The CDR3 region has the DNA TGCAGCGTTGCAATAGGGGCCTACAATGAGCAGTTCTTC.